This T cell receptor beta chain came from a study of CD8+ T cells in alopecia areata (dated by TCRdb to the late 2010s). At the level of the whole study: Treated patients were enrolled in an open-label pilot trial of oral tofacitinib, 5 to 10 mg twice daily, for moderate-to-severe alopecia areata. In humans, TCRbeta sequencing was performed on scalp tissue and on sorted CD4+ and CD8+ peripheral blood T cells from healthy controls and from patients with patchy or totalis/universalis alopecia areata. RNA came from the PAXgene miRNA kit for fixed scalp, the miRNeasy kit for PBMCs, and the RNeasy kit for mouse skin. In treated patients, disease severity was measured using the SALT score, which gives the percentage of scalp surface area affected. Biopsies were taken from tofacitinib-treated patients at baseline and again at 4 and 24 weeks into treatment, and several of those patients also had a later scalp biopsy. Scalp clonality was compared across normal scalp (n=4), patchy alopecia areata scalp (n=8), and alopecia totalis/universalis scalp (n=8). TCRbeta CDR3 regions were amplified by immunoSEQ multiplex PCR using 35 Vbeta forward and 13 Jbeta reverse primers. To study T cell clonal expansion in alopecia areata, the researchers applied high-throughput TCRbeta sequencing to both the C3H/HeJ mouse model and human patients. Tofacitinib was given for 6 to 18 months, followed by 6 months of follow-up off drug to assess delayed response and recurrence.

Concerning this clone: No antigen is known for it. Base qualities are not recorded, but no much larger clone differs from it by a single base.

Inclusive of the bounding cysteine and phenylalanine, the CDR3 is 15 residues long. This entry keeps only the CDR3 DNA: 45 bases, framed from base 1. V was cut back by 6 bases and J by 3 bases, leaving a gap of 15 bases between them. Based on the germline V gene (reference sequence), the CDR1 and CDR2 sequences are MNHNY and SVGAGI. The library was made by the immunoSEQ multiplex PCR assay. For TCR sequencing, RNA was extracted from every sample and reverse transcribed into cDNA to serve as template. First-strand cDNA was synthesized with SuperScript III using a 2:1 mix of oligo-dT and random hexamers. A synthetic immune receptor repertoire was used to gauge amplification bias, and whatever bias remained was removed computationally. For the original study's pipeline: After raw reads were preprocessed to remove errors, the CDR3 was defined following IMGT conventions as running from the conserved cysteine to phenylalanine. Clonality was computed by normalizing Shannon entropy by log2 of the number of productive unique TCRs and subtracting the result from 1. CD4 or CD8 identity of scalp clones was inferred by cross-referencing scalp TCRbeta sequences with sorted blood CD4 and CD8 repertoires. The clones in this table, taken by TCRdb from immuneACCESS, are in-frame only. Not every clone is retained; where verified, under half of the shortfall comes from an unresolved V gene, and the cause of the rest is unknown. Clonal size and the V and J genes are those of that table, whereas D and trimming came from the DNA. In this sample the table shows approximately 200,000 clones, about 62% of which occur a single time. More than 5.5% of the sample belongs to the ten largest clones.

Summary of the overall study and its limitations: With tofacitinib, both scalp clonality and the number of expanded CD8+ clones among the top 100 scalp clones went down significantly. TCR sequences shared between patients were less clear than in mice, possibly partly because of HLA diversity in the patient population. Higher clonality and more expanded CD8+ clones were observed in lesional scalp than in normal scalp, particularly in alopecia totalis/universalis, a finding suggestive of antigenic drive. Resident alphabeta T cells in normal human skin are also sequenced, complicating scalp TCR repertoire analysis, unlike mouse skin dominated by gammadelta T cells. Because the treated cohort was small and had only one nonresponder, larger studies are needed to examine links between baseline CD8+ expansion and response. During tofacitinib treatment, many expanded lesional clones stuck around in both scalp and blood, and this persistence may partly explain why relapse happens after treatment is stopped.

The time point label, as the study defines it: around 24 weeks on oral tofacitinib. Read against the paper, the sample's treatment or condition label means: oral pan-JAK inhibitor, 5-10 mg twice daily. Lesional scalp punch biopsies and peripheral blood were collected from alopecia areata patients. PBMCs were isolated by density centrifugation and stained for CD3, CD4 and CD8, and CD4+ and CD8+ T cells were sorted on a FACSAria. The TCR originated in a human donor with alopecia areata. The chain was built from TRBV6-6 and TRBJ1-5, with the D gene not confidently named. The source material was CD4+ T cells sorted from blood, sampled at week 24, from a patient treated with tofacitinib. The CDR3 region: CASSPPGRINQPQHF. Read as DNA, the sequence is TGTGCCAGCAGCCCTCCCGGGAGAATCAATCAGCCCCAGCATTTT.